Detailed here is one T cell receptor beta chain. The CDR3 consists of 12 residues. Trimming stripped 3 bases from V and 7 bases from J, with 11 bases between. Germline V gene lookup returns CDR1 SGHRS and CDR2 YFSETQ. The data belong to a study of T cells in Graves' hyperthyroidism and ophthalmopathy. Blood was obtained at the first hyperthyroidism diagnosis, which preceded any ophthalmopathy symptoms. Authors of the study amplified TCR beta CDR3 regions from RNA transcripts. First-round RT-PCR of the TCR CDR3 relied on the HTBI primer set. Each CDR3 protein is one row after TCRdb ran MiXCR on the multiplex PCR reads. The table records about 360,000 distinct CDR3 sequences, roughly 14% of them present only once.

J is TRBJ2-7 and V is TRBV5-1; possibly TRBD1 for D (6 bases). This sequence originates from a man under 40 with Graves' hyperthyroidism that later progressed to Graves' ophthalmopathy. Sequencing used blood. The CDR3 protein is CASSSDRREQYF. CDR3 nucleotide sequence: TGCGCCAGCAGCTCCGACAGGAGGGAGCAGTACTTC.